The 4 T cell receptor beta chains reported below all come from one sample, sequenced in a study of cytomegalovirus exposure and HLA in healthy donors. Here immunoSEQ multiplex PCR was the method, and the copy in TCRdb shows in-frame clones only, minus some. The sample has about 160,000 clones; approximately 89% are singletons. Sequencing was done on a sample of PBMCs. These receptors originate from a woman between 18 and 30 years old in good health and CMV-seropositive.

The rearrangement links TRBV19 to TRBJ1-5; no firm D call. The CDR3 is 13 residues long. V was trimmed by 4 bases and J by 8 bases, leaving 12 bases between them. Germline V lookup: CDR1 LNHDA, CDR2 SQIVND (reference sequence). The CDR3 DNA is TGTGCCAGTAGTACCTCGGGGAACGAGCCCCAGCATTTT. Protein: CASSTSGNEPQHF.

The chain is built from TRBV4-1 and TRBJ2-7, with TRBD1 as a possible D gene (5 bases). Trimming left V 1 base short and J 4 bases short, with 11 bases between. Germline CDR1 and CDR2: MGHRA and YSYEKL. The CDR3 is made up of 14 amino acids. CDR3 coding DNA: TGCGCCAGCAGCCAAGGAGGCAGGGTATACGAGCAGTACTTC. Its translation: CASSQGGRVYEQYF.

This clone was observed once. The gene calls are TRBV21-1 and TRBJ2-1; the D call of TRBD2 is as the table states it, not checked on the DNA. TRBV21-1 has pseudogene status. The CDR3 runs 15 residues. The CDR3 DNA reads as TGTGCCAGCGACCTCAGCGGGAGTACCTACAATGAGCAGTTCTTC. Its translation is CASDLSGSTYNEQFF.

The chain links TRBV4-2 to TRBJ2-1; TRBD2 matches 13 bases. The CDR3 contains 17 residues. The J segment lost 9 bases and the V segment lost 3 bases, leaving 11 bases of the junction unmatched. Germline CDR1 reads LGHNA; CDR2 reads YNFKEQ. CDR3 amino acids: CASSQFGTSGIKTEQFF. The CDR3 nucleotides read TGTGCCAGCAGCCAGTTCGGGACTAGCGGGATTAAGACTGAGCAGTTCTTC.